Following are 26 T cell receptor beta chains from one sample sequenced in a study of T cells in Graves' hyperthyroidism and ophthalmopathy. What was amplified from RNA transcripts were TCR beta CDR3 regions. Initially, a first-round RT-PCR of the TCR CDR3 employed the HTBI primer set. TCRdb redid the calling of the multiplex PCR reads with MiXCR, one entry per CDR3 protein. The data contain about 320,000 distinct CDR3 sequences, roughly 17% of them seen just once; the ten biggest clones take up around 34%. The material sequenced was blood. These receptors all stem from a man aged 25 to 45 with Graves' hyperthyroidism.

V usage is TRBV20-1 and J usage is TRBJ2-2; tentatively, D is TRBD2 (6 bases). The ends were cut back, 3 bases at V and 0 bases at J, with 14 bases in the middle. In germline, CDR1 is DFQATT, CDR2 SNEGSKA (reference sequence). The CDR3 runs to 16 residues. CDR3 DNA sequence: TGCAGTGCTAGTGCGAGCGGGCGGACGAACACCGGGGAGCTGTTTTTT. It yields the protein CSASASGRTNTGELFF.

This clonotype came up many times. The rearrangement joins TRBV28 to TRBJ1-6; D uncertain. This CDR3 is 12 amino acids long. Germline V lookup: CDR1 MDHEN, CDR2 SYDVKM. V was clipped by 2 bases and J by 10 bases, with 6 bases between them. In nucleotides, the CDR3 is TGTGCCAGCAGTTTAAGAGGGTCACCCCTCCACTTT. Its protein product is CASSLRGSPLHF. Complete variable domain (other parts from reference TRBV28 and TRBJ1-6): DVKVTQSSRYLVKRTGEKVFLECVQDMDHENMFWYRQDPGLGLRLIYFSYDVKMKEKGDIPEGYSVSREKKERFSLILESASTNQTSMYLCASSLRGSPLHFGNGTRLTVT.

This chain joins TRBV30 and TRBJ2-3; D is perhaps TRBD1 (5 bases). V was pared by 1 base and J by 0 bases, with 11 bases between. The germline CDR1 and CDR2 sequences are GTSNPN and SVGIG (reference sequence). This CDR3 contains 15 residues. The CDR3 here is CAWSAIDSSTDTQYF. For the CDR3, the DNA is TGTGCCTGGAGTGCGATCGACAGTAGCACAGATACGCAGTATTTT.

This clonotype was recorded at least ten times. The V call is TRBV12-3 or TRBV12-4, the J call TRBJ1-2, with a possible D match to TRBD1 (5 bases). The CDR3 runs 13 residues. V gave up 7 bases and J gave up 2 bases, with 11 bases separating them. CDR3 bases: TGTGCCAGCAAGTGGGGCATCAACTATGGCTACACCTTC. Amino acids: CASKWGINYGYTF.

The genes are TRBV3-1 and TRBJ2-3, with 7 bases aligning to TRBD1. The CDR3 contains 15 residues. The germline gives CDR1 LGHDT, CDR2 YNNKEL (reference sequence). V lost 2 bases and J lost 3; bases outside the gene matches: 5. The DNA of the CDR3 is TGTGCCAGCAGCCAAAGACAGGGAATTACAGATACGCAGTATTTT. Protein sequence: CASSQRQGITDTQYF.

This clonotype showed up many times. The rearrangement uses TRBV27 and TRBJ1-5; no clear D. CDR1 and CDR2 from the germline V gene are MNHEY and SMNVEV (reference sequence). Trimming stripped 6 bases from V and 4 bases from J, with 7 bases between. The length of the CDR3 is 12 residues. The CDR3 reads CASSERNQPQHF. CDR3 in DNA: TGTGCCAGCAGCGAGAGAAATCAGCCCCAGCATTTT.

Details on this clonotype: One base away lies a much larger clone, so this may be a sequencing read error. The chain combines TRBV24-1 with TRBJ1-1; D is perhaps TRBD1 (6 bases). Germline V gives CDR1 KGHDR, CDR2 SFDVKD. This CDR3 is 13 amino acids long. CDR3 coding DNA: TGTGCCCCCAGTGATCGAACAGGGTCTGAAGCTTTCTTT. Encoded protein: CAPSDRTGSEAFF.

The chain is built from TRBV11-1 and TRBJ2-7, with a weak D call TRBD1 (7 bases). The CDR3 is made up of 17 amino acids. Between the trimmed V and J ends, which lost 3 bases and 1 base, there was a span of 19 bases. From germline, CDR1 is SGHAT and CDR2 FQDESV (reference sequence). The CDR3 sequence is CASSFDGGGSLSYEQYF. The CDR3 DNA follows: TGTGCCAGCAGCTTCGATGGAGGGGGCTCCCTTTCCTACGAGCAGTACTTC. Variable domain in full (rest from reference TRBV11-1 and TRBJ2-7): EAEVAQSPRYKITEKSQAVAFWCDPISGHATLYWYRQILGQGPELLVQFQDESVVDDSQLPKDRFSAERLKGVDSTLKIQPAELGDSAMYLCASSFDGGGSLSYEQYFGPGTRLTVT.

There are many counts of this clonotype. The CDR3 region has the DNA TGTGCCAGCAGCCAGAAAGCTTCGGGGGGTAATGAGCAGTTCTTC. This translates into CASSQKASGGNEQFF. The chain joins TRBV3-1 to TRBJ2-1; 7 nucleotides line up with TRBD2. From germline, CDR1 is LGHDT and CDR2 YNNKEL (reference sequence). The CDR3 is 15 amino acids. Losses at the gene ends were 3 bases for V and 7 bases for J; bases not matched to a gene: 9.

This clonotype was observed at least ten times. The J gene is TRBJ2-7, the V gene TRBV11-2; either TRBD1 or TRBD2 may fit D (5 bases each). The germline V gene has CDR1 SGHAT and CDR2 FQNNGV. There are 14 residues in the CDR3. Trimming left V 5 bases short and J 0 bases short, with 11 bases between. CDR3 in DNA: TGTGCCAGCAGCCCTTGGGGGAGCTCCTACGAGCAGTACTTC. Amino acid sequence: CASSPWGSSYEQYF.

This clonotype was counted between two and nine times. J is TRBJ2-1 and V is TRBV5-1; tentative D call: TRBD1 (6 bases). The CDR3 is 15 residues long. V was clipped by 0 bases and J by 2 bases, with 9 bases between them. The germline CDR1 and CDR2 sequences are SGHRS and YFSETQ. The CDR3 coding sequence is TGCGCCAGCAGCTTGGAGACAGGAACCTACAATGAGCAGTTCTTC. Its translation: CASSLETGTYNEQFF.

The chain uses TRBV7-8 and TRBJ1-2; D uncertain. V was clipped by 1 base and J by 4 bases, with 16 bases between them. Germline CDR1 SGHVS, CDR2 FQNEAQ. The CDR3 length is 16 residues. The CDR3 loop is CASSLGSDGSVYGYTF. The DNA of the CDR3 is TGTGCCAGCAGCTTAGGATCGGACGGCTCCGTCTATGGCTACACCTTC.

This clonotype showed up just once. The genes are TRBV20-1 and TRBJ1-5; 7 positions agree with TRBD1. Germline CDR1 is DFQATT and CDR2 is SNEGSKA (reference sequence). This CDR3 has 14 amino acids. After removal of 5 bases from V and 2 bases from J, the junction contained 6 bases not matched to a gene. CDR3 amino acids: CSAAGTDGNQPQHF. Written as DNA, the CDR3 is TGCAGTGCTGCGGGGACAGACGGCAATCAGCCCCAGCATTTT.

The sample holds many counts of this clonotype. This chain connects TRBV2 to TRBJ2-1; TRBD1 might be the D (6 bases). This CDR3 contains 16 residues. The ends were cut back, 4 bases at V and 8 bases at J, with 21 bases in the middle. The V gene's germline CDR1 is SNHLY and CDR2 FYNNEI. CDR3 in DNA: TGTGCCAGCAGTGGTCGACAGGTGTCGTCGTATGATGAGCAGTTCTTC. Its translation: CASSGRQVSSYDEQFF.

The rearrangement uses TRBV19 and TRBJ1-5; D ambiguous. CDR1 LNHDA and CDR2 SQIVND come from the germline V gene (reference sequence). V lost 5 bases to trimming and J lost 0 bases, with 11 bases between them. The CDR3 has 15 residues. The CDR3 DNA is TGTGCCAGTAGTGGTGGCAGTTTTAGCAATCAGCCCCAGCATTTT. Amino acid sequence: CASSGGSFSNQPQHF.

This clonotype has ten or more counts. The V and J genes are TRBV11-2 and TRBJ1-1, with D uncertain. Trimming took 4 bases from V and 5 from J, leaving 8 bases between them. The CDR3 length is 12 residues. Germline V gene sequence: CDR1 SGHAT, CDR2 FQNNGV. The CDR3 here is CASSSLWTEAFF. The CDR3 DNA is TGTGCCAGCAGCTCCCTTTGGACTGAAGCTTTCTTT. Full variable domain (remainder filled in from reference TRBV11-2 and TRBJ1-1): EAGVAQSPRYKIIEKRQSVAFWCNPISGHATLYWYQQILGQGPKLLIQFQNNGVVDDSQLPKDRFSAERLKGVDSTLKIQPAKLEDSAVYLCASSSLWTEAFFGQGTRLTVV.

This clonotype was observed at least ten times. The rearrangement links TRBV6-1 to TRBJ1-2, with D uncertain. This CDR3 comprises 14 residues. Per germline, CDR1 MNHNS and CDR2 SASEGT. The V end was cut by 8 bases, the J end by 6 bases, with 19 bases between. As DNA, the CDR3 is TGTGCCAGCGCACGTACCGGAAACCTAGATGGCTACACCTTC. Protein: CASARTGNLDGYTF.

This clonotype has a count of ten or more. The chain links TRBV13 to TRBJ2-7, with 10 positions matching TRBD2. V lost 8 bases to trimming and J lost 4 bases; unmatched junction nucleotides: 5. The CDR3 runs 13 residues. Germline V gene data show CDR1 as PRHDT and CDR2 as FYEKMQ (reference sequence). In nucleotides, the CDR3 is TGTGCCAGCTCCGGGACTAGCGCTTACGAGCAGTACTTC. The encoded protein is CASSGTSAYEQYF. Combining the CDR3 with reference TRBV13 and TRBJ2-7 gives the whole variable domain AAGVIQSPRHLIKEKRETATLKCYPIPRHDTVYWYQQGPGQDPQFLISFYEKMQSDKGSIPDRFSAQQFSDYHSELNMSSLELGDSALYFCASSGTSAYEQYFGPGTRLTVT.

The chain employs TRBV4-2 and TRBJ1-2, with TRBD1 matching over 7 bases. This CDR3 has 13 amino acids. Unmatched junction bases numbered 3, after V lost 0 bases and J lost 8 bases. Germline CDR1 and CDR2: LGHNA and YNFKEQ. The CDR3 reads CASSQDYRGGYTF. The CDR3 DNA reads TGTGCCAGCAGCCAAGATTACAGGGGAGGCTACACCTTC.

This clonotype was recorded at least ten times. This sequence joins TRBV7-3 and TRBJ2-3; 7 bases agree with TRBD1. This CDR3 region has 13 residues. CDR1 is SGHTA, CDR2 FQGTGA, per germline. V was pared by 5 bases and J by 4 bases, with 3 bases of the junction left unmatched. The CDR3, as DNA: TGTGCCAGCAGCCCCCAGGGGGCAGATACGCAGTATTTT. It specifies CASSPQGADTQYF.

This clonotype was observed a handful of times. This chain links TRBV7-8 with TRBJ2-3; D is unclear. V was shortened by 1 base and J by 1 base, with 12 bases between the two germline ends. The CDR3 spans 16 residues. In germline, CDR1 is SGHVS, CDR2 FQNEAQ. The CDR3 bases are TGTGCCAGCAGCTTAGTGACGGGTCTACGCACAGATACGCAGTATTTT. As protein: CASSLVTGLRTDTQYF.

V usage is TRBV2 and J usage is TRBJ2-1, with no clear D. Germline CDR1 reads SNHLY; CDR2 reads FYNNEI. The CDR3 is made up of 12 amino acids. V shed 3 bases and J shed 10 bases, with 10 bases lying between them. CDR3 protein: CASSDEDREQFF. The DNA for the CDR3 is TGTGCCAGCAGTGACGAGGACCGAGAGCAGTTCTTC.

The V and J genes are TRBV28 and TRBJ2-3; D possibly corresponds to TRBD2 (7 bases). Germline assignment: CDR1 MDHEN and CDR2 SYDVKM. Trimming shortened V by 2 bases and J by 0 bases, and 18 bases separated the two germline ends. The CDR3 runs to 18 residues. For the CDR3, the DNA is TGTGCCAGCAGTTTACAGGGGCTCACTAGCGCAAGCACAGATACGCAGTATTTT. It is translated as CASSLQGLTSASTDTQYF. Full variable domain (outside the CDR3, taken from reference TRBV28 and TRBJ2-3): DVKVTQSSRYLVKRTGEKVFLECVQDMDHENMFWYRQDPGLGLRLIYFSYDVKMKEKGDIPEGYSVSREKKERFSLILESASTNQTSMYLCASSLQGLTSASTDTQYFGPGTRLTVL.

The rearrangement uses TRBV9 and TRBJ1-2; the D gene is possibly TRBD1 (5 bases). The CDR3 runs 14 residues. The germline V gene encodes CDR1 SGDLS and CDR2 YYNGEE. V was cut by 0 bases and J by 4 bases, with 10 bases left in between. For the CDR3, the DNA is TGTGCCAGCAGCGTAGGGAAGGGACCCTATGGCTACACCTTC. Translating gives CASSVGKGPYGYTF.

The genes are TRBV7-9 and TRBJ2-5; TRBD1 or TRBD2 may be the D gene (5 bases each). Germline assignment: CDR1 SEHNR and CDR2 FQNEAQ (reference sequence). The CDR3 contains 15 residues. The ends were cut back, 4 bases at V and 4 bases at J, with 16 bases in the middle. In nucleotides, the CDR3 is TGTGCCAGCAGCTCCCTAGGAGGTAGGGGAGAGACCCAGTACTTC. This translates into CASSSLGGRGETQYF. Based on the CDR3 plus reference TRBV7-9 and TRBJ2-5, the full variable domain is DTGVSQNPRHKITKRGQNVTFRCDPISEHNRLYWYRQTLGQGPEFLTYFQNEAQLEKSRLLSDRFSAERPKGSFSTLEIQRTEQGDSAMYLCASSSLGGRGETQYFGPGTRLLVL.

In its sample, this clonotype was seen a few times. The chain employs TRBV2 and TRBJ1-5; TRBD1 might be the D (6 bases). V lost 8 bases and J 5 bases, leaving 16 bases between the germline ends. Germline V gene sequence: CDR1 SNHLY, CDR2 FYNNEI. The CDR3 runs to 14 residues. CDR3 nucleotide sequence: TGTGCCAGCGGGGGGGCGGGGGTGTATCAGCCCCAGCATTTT. Translating it yields CASGGAGVYQPQHF.